The 20 T cell receptor beta chains below all came from one sample that was sequenced in a study of blood T cell repertoires in COVID-19. Assay: immunoSEQ multiplex PCR; the TCRdb copy retains only in-frame clones and omits some. The repertoire holds around 290,000 clones, with about nine tenths as singletons. Specimen: peripheral blood. The receptors here all came from a woman in her twenties or thirties with COVID-19, enrolled during active disease.

V and J are TRBV19 and TRBJ1-6; D is perhaps TRBD1 (5 bases). The germline V and J ends were trimmed by 2 bases and 7 bases, with 12 bases remaining between them. CDR1 and CDR2 (germline): LNHDA, SQIVND (reference sequence). The CDR3 is 15 amino acids. Written as DNA, the CDR3 is TGTGCCAGTAGTATAATGGACACGGAAAATTCACCCCTCCACTTT. Protein: CASSIMDTENSPLHF.

With respect to this clone: Other DNA sequences within the sample encode an identical CDR3. The chain uses TRBV6-1 and TRBJ1-1; tentatively, D is TRBD1 (6 bases). This CDR3 is built from 14 residues. The V gene lost 0 bases and the J gene lost 5 bases, with 10 bases spanning the gap. Per the germline V gene, CDR1 is MNHNS and CDR2 is SASEGT. CDR3 bases: TGTGCCAGCAGTGAAGCGCGGGGGCAGACTGAAGCTTTCTTT. Its protein is CASSEARGQTEAFF.

V usage is TRBV28 and J usage is TRBJ2-7, with 9 nucleotides matching TRBD1. With 4 bases clipped from V and 4 bases from J, the junction kept 8 bases outside the gene matches. This CDR3 comprises 15 residues. Germline-derived CDR1 and CDR2 are MDHEN and SYDVKM. The CDR3 DNA is TGTGCCAGCAGTTCCGGGACAGGGCCCTCTTACGAGCAGTACTTC. Amino acids: CASSSGTGPSYEQYF.

As to this clone: A much larger clonotype is one base distant, so this may be a read error. The chain carries TRBV12-3 or TRBV12-4 and TRBJ1-2; the match to TRBD1 covers 11 bases. V lost 5 bases to trimming and J lost 6 bases; unmatched junction nucleotides: 2. The CDR3 contains 13 residues. The CDR3: CASSTDRGHGYTF. Here the CDR3 DNA reads TGTGCCAGCAGTACGGACAGGGGGCATGGCTACACCTTC.

This chain connects TRBV7-2 to TRBJ2-7, with no clear D. V shed 0 bases and J shed 3 bases, with 9 bases lying between them. This CDR3 spans 14 amino acids. CDR1 is SGHTA and CDR2 is FQGNSA in the germline V gene. CDR3 residues: CASSLAQVSYEQYF. The CDR3 coding sequence is TGTGCCAGCAGCTTAGCTCAGGTCAGCTACGAGCAGTACTTC. The complete variable domain, with remaining parts taken from reference TRBV7-2 and TRBJ2-7, reads GAGVSQSPSNKVTEKGKDVELRCDPISGHTALYWYRQSLGQGLEFLIYFQGNSAPDKSGLPSDRFSAERTGGSVSTLTIQRTQQEDSAVYLCASSLAQVSYEQYFGPGTRLTVT.

This clone has just one count. This chain uses TRBV29-1 with TRBJ2-7; a weak D match, TRBD2 (5 bases). V was shortened by 4 bases and J by 6 bases, with 13 bases between the two germline ends. CDR3 length equals 12 residues. Germline values: CDR1 SQVTM, CDR2 ANQGSEA. CDR3: CSVAGEVGEQYF. As DNA, the CDR3 is TGCAGCGTTGCCGGGGAAGTGGGCGAGCAGTACTTC.

The chain combines TRBV4-1 with TRBJ2-7, with 10 bases fitting TRBD2. Germline V gives CDR1 MGHRA, CDR2 YSYEKL. V lost 2 bases to trimming and J lost 4 bases; unmatched junction nucleotides: 5. The CDR3 spans 15 residues. CDR3 nucleotide sequence: TGCGCCAGCAGCCAACTAGCGGGAGCCGATTACGAGCAGTACTTC. Protein sequence: CASSQLAGADYEQYF.

This chain links TRBV27 with TRBJ1-2; D is perhaps TRBD1 (6 bases). V was cut by 7 bases and J by 5 bases, with 23 bases left in between. The length of the CDR3 is 16 residues. Per the germline V gene, CDR1 is MNHEY and CDR2 is SMNVEV (reference sequence). The CDR3 coding sequence is TGTGCCAGCACCTTCCCCAGGCCGGGCAGGGGATATGGCTACACCTTC. Translating gives CASTFPRPGRGYGYTF.

The V and J genes are TRBV29-1 and TRBJ1-1; D not resolved. This CDR3 contains 10 residues. V was pared by 6 bases and J by 4 bases, with 6 bases between. CDR1 SQVTM and CDR2 ANQGSEA come from the germline V gene. CDR3 amino acids: CSVGGTEAFF. In nucleotides, the CDR3 is TGCAGCGTAGGAGGCACTGAAGCTTTCTTT. The variable domain in full, completed from reference TRBV29-1 and TRBJ1-1, reads SAVISQKPSRDICQRGTSLTIQCQVDSQVTMMFWYRQQPGQSLTLIATANQGSEATYESGFVIDKFPISRPNLTFSTLTVSNMSPEDSSIYLCSVGGTEAFFGQGTRLTVV.

The chain has TRBV6-1 and TRBJ2-1, with unresolved D. The CDR3 runs to 11 residues. Germline lookup yields CDR1 MNHNS and CDR2 SASEGT. Trimming removed 3 bases at V and 12 bases at J, with 9 bases between. The CDR3 loop is CASSDQSGQFF. Here the CDR3 DNA reads TGTGCCAGCAGTGATCAATCGGGGCAGTTCTTC.

CDR3 sequence reads: CASSNGQGSVDTQYF. The CDR3 coding sequence is TGCGCCAGCAGCAACGGACAGGGTTCGGTAGATACGCAGTATTTT. V is TRBV5-1 and J is TRBJ2-3; 8 bases fit TRBD1. V gave up 4 bases and J gave up 5 bases; unmatched junction bases: 9. CDR1 is SGHRS, CDR2 YFSETQ, per germline. CDR3 size: 15 residues.

Note on this clone: A junction end diverges from the germline sequence, so it may reflect a read error. This rearrangement joins TRBV6-1 to TRBJ2-7, with D uncertain. This CDR3 has 13 amino acids. The V gene's germline CDR1 is MNHNS and CDR2 SASEGT. The CDR3 reads CASSEARKAQLHF. The CDR3, as DNA: TGTGCCAGCAGTGAAGCGAGGAAGGCACAACTCCACTTC.

The chain has TRBV19 and TRBJ1-4; no clear D gene. This CDR3 spans 15 amino acids. Germline V CDR1 and CDR2: LNHDA, SQIVND (reference sequence). The V end lost 2 bases, the J end lost 0 bases, and 7 bases lay between the germline ends. CDR3 sequence reads: CASSITGSTNEKLFF. The DNA of the CDR3 is TGTGCCAGTAGTATAACGGGGTCAACTAATGAAAAACTGTTTTTT.

V is TRBV5-4 and J is TRBJ1-2, with D tentatively TRBD1 (5 bases). CDR1 and CDR2 (germline): SGHNT, YYREEE (reference sequence). V was clipped by 3 bases and J by 4 bases, with 13 bases between them. This CDR3 has 14 amino acids. The CDR3: CASSYPTVPYGYTF. CDR3 sequence (DNA): TGTGCCAGCAGCTACCCGACAGTCCCCTATGGCTACACCTTC.

V gene TRBV5-1 combines with J gene TRBJ2-1; 13 bases are a match to TRBD2. Germline lookup yields CDR1 SGHRS and CDR2 YFSETQ. This CDR3 region has 16 residues. Trimming cost V 5 bases and J 1 base; bases outside gene matches: 3. The CDR3 sequence: CASSLTSGGSYNEQFF. The DNA for the CDR3 is TGCGCCAGCAGTTTGACTAGCGGGGGGTCCTACAATGAGCAGTTCTTC.

This clone has only one observation. This chain connects TRBV6-2 or TRBV6-3 to TRBJ2-2; 11 bases are a match to TRBD2. CDR3 length: 16 amino acids. From germline, CDR1 is MNHEY and CDR2 SVGEGT. J gave up 5 bases and V 5 bases, and 7 bases lay outside the gene matches. This CDR3 reads CASSLPSGRRTGELFF. The CDR3 DNA reads as TGTGCCAGCAGTCTCCCTAGCGGGAGGAGGACCGGGGAGCTGTTTTTT.

This chain uses TRBV29-1 with TRBJ1-2; D perhaps matches TRBD1 (5 bases). The CDR3 extends over 12 amino acids. The germline V gene encodes CDR1 SQVTM and CDR2 ANQGSEA. V shed 6 bases and J shed 4 bases, with 12 bases lying between them. The CDR3, as DNA: TGCAGCGTAGCCGGGACTGTCTATGGCTACACCTTC. Translation: CSVAGTVYGYTF.

J is TRBJ1-1 and V is TRBV28; D not resolved. Looked up from germline, CDR1 is MDHEN and CDR2 is SYDVKM. V lost 1 base, J lost 2 bases, and 11 bases lay in between. The CDR3 has 15 amino acids. The CDR3 DNA reads TGTGCCAGCAGTTTATCGTCTGGCAGAAACACTGAAGCTTTCTTT. Protein: CASSLSSGRNTEAFF.

In its sample, this clone was seen once. The rearrangement joins TRBV18 to TRBJ1-1; D might be TRBD1 (5 bases). Looked up from germline, CDR1 is KGHSH and CDR2 is LQKENI. Trimming removed 5 bases at V and 1 base at J, with 14 bases between. The CDR3 length is 15 residues. The CDR3 nucleotides are TGTGCCAGCTCAGCAGGGTCGGGGGAGAACACTGAAGCTTTCTTT. Translated: CASSAGSGENTEAFF.

J is TRBJ2-7 and V is TRBV10-1, with 7 bases matching TRBD1. Germline CDR1 WNHNN, CDR2 SYGVQD (reference sequence). The CDR3 covers 14 residues. The trim removed 1 base at V and 6 bases at J, leaving 6 bases unmatched. CDR3 sequence: CASSEFRDSIEQYF. As DNA, the CDR3 is TGCGCCAGCAGTGAGTTTCGGGACAGCATCGAGCAGTACTTC.